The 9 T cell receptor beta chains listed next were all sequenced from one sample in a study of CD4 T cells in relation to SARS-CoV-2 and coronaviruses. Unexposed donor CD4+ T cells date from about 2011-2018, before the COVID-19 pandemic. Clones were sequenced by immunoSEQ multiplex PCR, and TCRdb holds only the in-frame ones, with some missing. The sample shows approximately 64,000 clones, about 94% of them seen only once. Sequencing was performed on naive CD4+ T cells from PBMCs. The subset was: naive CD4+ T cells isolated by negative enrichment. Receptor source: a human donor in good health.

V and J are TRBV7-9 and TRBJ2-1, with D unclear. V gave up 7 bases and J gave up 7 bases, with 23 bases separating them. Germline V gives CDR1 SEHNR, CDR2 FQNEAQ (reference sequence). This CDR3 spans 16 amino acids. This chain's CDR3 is CASTPVRRVSENEQFF. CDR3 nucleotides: TGTGCCAGCACCCCGGTGAGAAGGGTGTCTGAAAATGAGCAGTTCTTC.

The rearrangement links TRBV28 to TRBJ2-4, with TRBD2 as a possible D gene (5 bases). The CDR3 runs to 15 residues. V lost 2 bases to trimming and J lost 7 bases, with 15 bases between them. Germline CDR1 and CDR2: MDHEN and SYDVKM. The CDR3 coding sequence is TGTGCCAGCAGTTTAACAGTCCCGGGGTTGAACATTCAGTACTTC. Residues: CASSLTVPGLNIQYF.

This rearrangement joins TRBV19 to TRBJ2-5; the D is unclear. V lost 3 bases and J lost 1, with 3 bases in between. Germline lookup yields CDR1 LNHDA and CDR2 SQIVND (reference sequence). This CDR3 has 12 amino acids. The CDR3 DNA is TGTGCCAGTAGTATCCCCCAAGAGACCCAGTACTTC. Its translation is CASSIPQETQYF. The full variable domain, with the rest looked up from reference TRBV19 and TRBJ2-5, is DGGITQSPKYLFRKEGQNVTLSCEQNLNHDAMYWYRQDPGQGLRLIYYSQIVNDFQKGDIAEGYSVSREKKESFPLTVTSAQKNPTAFYLCASSIPQETQYFGPGTRLLVL.

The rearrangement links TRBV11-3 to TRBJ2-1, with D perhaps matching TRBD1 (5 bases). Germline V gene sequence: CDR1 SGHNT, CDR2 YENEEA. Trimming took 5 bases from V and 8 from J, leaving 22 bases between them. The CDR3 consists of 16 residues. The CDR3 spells CASSLQQVADVDEQFF. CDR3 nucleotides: TGTGCCAGCAGCCTCCAACAGGTTGCCGATGTCGATGAGCAGTTCTTC.

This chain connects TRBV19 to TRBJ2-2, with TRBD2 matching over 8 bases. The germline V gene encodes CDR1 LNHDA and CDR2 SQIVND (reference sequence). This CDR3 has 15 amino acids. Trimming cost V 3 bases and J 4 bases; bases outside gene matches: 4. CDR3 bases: TGTGCCAGTAGTATGGTCGGGAGGGCCACCGGGGAGCTGTTTTTT. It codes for CASSMVGRATGELFF.

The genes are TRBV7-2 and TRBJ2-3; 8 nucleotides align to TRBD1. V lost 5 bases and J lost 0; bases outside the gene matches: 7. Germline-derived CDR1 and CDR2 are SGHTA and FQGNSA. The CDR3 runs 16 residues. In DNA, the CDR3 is TGTGCCAGCAGCCCGGGACAGGCAGCTAGCACAGATACGCAGTATTTT. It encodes CASSPGQAASTDTQYF.

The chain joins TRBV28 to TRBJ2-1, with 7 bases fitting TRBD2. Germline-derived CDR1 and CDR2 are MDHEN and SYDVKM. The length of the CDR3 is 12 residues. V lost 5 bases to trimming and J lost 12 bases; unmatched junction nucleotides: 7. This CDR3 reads CASSTTGGRQFF. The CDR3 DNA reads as TGTGCCAGCAGTACTACGGGAGGCCGGCAGTTCTTC.

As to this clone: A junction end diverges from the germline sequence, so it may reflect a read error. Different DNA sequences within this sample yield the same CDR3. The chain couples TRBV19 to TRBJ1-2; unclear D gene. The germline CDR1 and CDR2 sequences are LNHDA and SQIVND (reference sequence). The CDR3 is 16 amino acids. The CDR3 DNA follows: TGTGCCAGTAGTATAGATCGTACGGGCGGTGGCTATGGTTACACCTTC. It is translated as CASSIDRTGGGYGYTF.

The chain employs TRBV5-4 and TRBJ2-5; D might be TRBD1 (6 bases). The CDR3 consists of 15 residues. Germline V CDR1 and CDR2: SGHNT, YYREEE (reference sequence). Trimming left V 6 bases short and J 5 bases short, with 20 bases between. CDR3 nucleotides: TGTGCCAGCACCCTAAGGGGGAAACGAGCGGAGACCCAGTACTTC. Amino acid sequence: CASTLRGKRAETQYF.